Shown below are 9 T cell receptor beta chains from a single sample sequenced in a study of blood T cell repertoires in COVID-19 (dated by TCRdb to about 2020). The receptor library was made with the immunoSEQ multiplex PCR assay. TCRdb mirrors the immuneACCESS table, restricted to in-frame sequences. Some clones are absent from its copies; in checked studies, under half trace to an unresolved V gene, and the reason for the others is unknown. Counted in this sample were about 190,000 clones; 65% to 80% of them appeared once. The top ten clones comprise approximately 13% of the sample. Sequences were obtained from peripheral blood. The receptors come from a woman aged 45-59 years with acute or convalescent COVID-19.

The chain carries TRBV6-1 and TRBJ1-5; TRBD1 might be the D (5 bases). The CDR3 covers 17 residues. Germline values: CDR1 MNHNS, CDR2 SASEGT. Trimming left V 1 base short and J 0 bases short, with 13 bases between. The CDR3 is CASSEGEGYTSNQPQHF. The CDR3 region has the DNA TGTGCCAGCAGTGAAGGGGAGGGGTACACTAGCAATCAGCCCCAGCATTTT.

This chain links TRBV28 with TRBJ1-3; no definite D call. Germline CDR1 is MDHEN and CDR2 is SYDVKM. V lost 4 bases and J 0 bases, leaving 13 bases between the germline ends. This CDR3 region has 16 residues. CDR3 nucleotides: TGTGCCAGCAGTTCCCCTTTGGGCAGCTCTGGAAACACCATATATTTT. Translating gives CASSSPLGSSGNTIYF. Combining the CDR3 with reference TRBV28 and TRBJ1-3 gives the whole variable domain DVKVTQSSRYLVKRTGEKVFLECVQDMDHENMFWYRQDPGLGLRLIYFSYDVKMKEKGDIPEGYSVSREKKERFSLILESASTNQTSMYLCASSSPLGSSGNTIYFGEGSWLTVV.

V gene TRBV28 combines with J gene TRBJ1-5; D is perhaps TRBD1 (6 bases). From germline, CDR1 is MDHEN and CDR2 SYDVKM. This CDR3 spans 13 amino acids. The V and J ends lost 6 bases and 9 bases respectively, with 15 bases between them. The CDR3 bases are TGTGCCAGCAGCCCGGGACAAGATTCGCCCCAGCATTTT. Its translation is CASSPGQDSPQHF.

The chain combines TRBV4-1 with TRBJ2-7, with 12 bases identical to TRBD2. The trim removed 4 bases at V and 7 bases at J, leaving 5 bases unmatched. In germline, CDR1 is MGHRA, CDR2 YSYEKL. The CDR3 is 14 amino acids. The CDR3 DNA is TGCGCCAGCAGCCGGGGACTAGCGGGTGATGAGCAGTACTTC. Translated: CASSRGLAGDEQYF.

This chain connects TRBV18 to TRBJ1-1; D is uncertain. The CDR3 loop spans 13 amino acids. V was trimmed by 3 bases and J by 5 bases, leaving 10 bases between them. Germline V gene data show CDR1 as KGHSH and CDR2 as LQKENI. CDR3 nucleotides: TGTGCCAGCTCACCTCCCCCGGGGACTGAAGCTTTCTTT. The encoded protein is CASSPPPGTEAFF.

J is TRBJ1-5 and V is TRBV2, with 8 bases identical to TRBD1. The germline gives CDR1 SNHLY, CDR2 FYNNEI. The CDR3 runs to 14 residues. J lost 7 bases, V lost 3 bases, and 5 bases had no gene match. CDR3 nucleotide sequence: TGTGCCAGCAGTGAGGACAGGGTAAGACAGCCCCAGCATTTT. Its protein product is CASSEDRVRQPQHF.

V gene TRBV28 combines with J gene TRBJ1-4; D not resolved. There are 13 residues in the CDR3. CDR1 and CDR2 from the germline V gene are MDHEN and SYDVKM. Trimming cost V 9 bases and J 5 bases, with 13 bases left between them. The CDR3 bases are TGTGCCAGTCGAGGGCCTTTCAATGAAAAACTGTTTTTT. Translating it yields CASRGPFNEKLFF.

The V and J genes are TRBV18 and TRBJ1-2; D gene unclear. Germline-derived CDR1 and CDR2 are KGHSH and LQKENI. The CDR3 consists of 17 residues. V dropped 0 bases and J dropped 6 bases, with 20 bases sitting between them. The CDR3, as DNA: TGTGCCAGCTCACCACCGACCCGCGCAGGAGGTATAGATGGCTACACCTTC. The encoded protein is CASSPPTRAGGIDGYTF.

This sequence joins TRBV30 and TRBJ2-2; TRBD1 aligns across 10 bases. V lost 4 bases and J lost 5; bases outside the gene matches: 4. The CDR3 is 14 amino acids. Looked up from germline, CDR1 is GTSNPN and CDR2 is SVGIG (reference sequence). CDR3 sequence: CAWKRDRGTGELFF. CDR3 sequence (DNA): TGTGCCTGGAAGCGGGACAGGGGAACCGGGGAGCTGTTTTTT.